This record covers a single T cell receptor (beta chain). The target antigen is unknown. These data originate in a study of PD-L1 blockade in urothelial cancer. Turning to the study itself: Blood samples had a median of roughly 140,000 T cells, tens of thousands of unique TCRs, and clonality roughly 0.073.

Clones were sequenced by immunoSEQ multiplex PCR, and TCRdb holds only the in-frame ones, with some missing. The sample consists of 30,000 to 40,000 clones, roughly 92% of them appearing once. Time point reported: pretreatment peripheral blood. The CDR3 is made up of 13 amino acids. Trimming shortened V by 5 bases and J by 6 bases, and 14 bases separated the two germline ends. In germline, CDR1 is SEHNR, CDR2 FQNEAQ (reference sequence). Points from the study as a whole: Tumor-associated blood clones were expanded more by durable-benefit patients at 3 weeks.

The chain uses TRBV7-9 and TRBJ2-7; D might be TRBD1 (6 bases). The sequenced sample was PBMCs, obtained around atezolizumab (anti-PD-L1) treatment. The origin of this receptor is an older woman with urothelial cancer. CDR3 sequence (DNA): TGTGCCAGCAGCCGAAAACAGGGTTCCGAGCAGTACTTC. Its translation is CASSRKQGSEQYF.